A single sample is the source of the 7 T cell receptor beta chains below, sequenced in a study of T cells in Graves' hyperthyroidism and ophthalmopathy. Amplification yielded TCR beta CDR3 regions, with RNA transcripts as the source. Primed by the HTBI set, a first-round RT-PCR was run on the TCR CDR3. TCRdb re-called the multiplex PCR reads through MiXCR, storing one row per CDR3 protein. The table shows 350,000 to 450,000 distinct CDR3 sequences, with 15% to 20% occurring only once. The sequencing sample was made of blood. The source of these receptors is a woman between 25 and 40 years old with Graves' hyperthyroidism that later progressed to Graves' ophthalmopathy.

J is TRBJ2-4 and V is TRBV6-1; 9 nucleotides align to TRBD1. Per germline, CDR1 MNHNS and CDR2 SASEGT. The CDR3 has 13 amino acids. V lost 5 bases and J lost 8; bases outside the gene matches: 4. Here the CDR3 reads CASSLRDRDIQYF. The CDR3 DNA follows: TGTGCCAGCAGTCTCCGGGACAGGGACATTCAGTACTTC.

Turning to this clonotype: The junction and the germline gene differ at one end; a read error may be behind it. The V gene is TRBV2, the J gene TRBJ2-7; the match to TRBD2 covers 7 bases. The CDR3 contains 18 residues. Germline V gene lookup returns CDR1 SNHLY and CDR2 FYNNEI. The CDR3 DNA reads TGCGCCAGCAGTGACACTAGCGCTCTGGCCCCGAAGATTTACGAGCAGTACTTC. Translated, it gives CASSDTSALAPKIYEQYF.

The chain links TRBV11-2 to TRBJ2-3; no clear D gene. The ends were cut back, 5 bases at V and 4 bases at J, with 13 bases in the middle. This CDR3 contains 14 residues. The V gene's germline CDR1 is SGHAT and CDR2 FQNNGV. The CDR3 DNA sequence: TGTGCCAGCAGCCCCTCGGTCGGCTCAGATACGCAGTATTTT. Encoded protein: CASSPSVGSDTQYF.

This clonotype was picked up many times. The J gene is TRBJ1-1, the V gene TRBV11-2, with no clear D. Trimming took off 1 base at V and 3 bases at J, with 12 bases between the two ends. This CDR3 is built from 15 residues. Germline assignment: CDR1 SGHAT and CDR2 FQNNGV. DNA for the CDR3: TGTGCCAGCAGCTTAGTCACGGAAAGGGACACTGAAGCTTTCTTT. It specifies CASSLVTERDTEAFF.

Comment on this clonotype: One end of the junction is discordant with germline, which a read error may explain. The V and J genes are TRBV24-1 and TRBJ1-1; tentatively, D is TRBD1 (5 bases). The CDR3 extends over 13 amino acids. The germline V gene has CDR1 KGHDR and CDR2 SFDVKD. The CDR3 sequence: CVTSDPGRGEAFF. The DNA for the CDR3 is TGTGTCACCAGTGACCCCGGACGGGGCGAAGCTTTCTTT.

With regard to this clonotype: The junction departs from the called germline gene at one end, perhaps through a read error. This chain connects TRBV5-1 to TRBJ1-6; TRBD1 is a possible D gene (6 bases). The germline CDR1 and CDR2 sequences are SGHRS and YFSETQ. The CDR3 contains 16 residues. CDR3 sequence: CASSLGSTGPDSPLRF. The CDR3 DNA reads TGCGCCAGCAGCTTGGGGTCAACAGGGCCAGATTCACCCCTCCGCTTT.

This chain links TRBV6-2 or TRBV6-3 with TRBJ2-7, with 11 bases fitting TRBD2. The CDR3 contains 15 residues. Germline V gene sequence: CDR1 MNHEY, CDR2 SVGEGT. With 4 bases clipped from V and 4 bases from J, the junction kept 6 bases outside the gene matches. The CDR3 loop is CASSSIAGGSYEQYF. The CDR3, as DNA: TGTGCCAGCAGTTCAATAGCGGGAGGGTCGTACGAGCAGTACTTC.